The 11 T cell receptor beta chains listed next were all sequenced from one sample in a study of cytomegalovirus exposure and HLA in healthy donors. A multiplex PCR was run with 60 Vbeta primers and 13 Jbeta primers. The repertoire was sequenced with immunoSEQ multiplex PCR; TCRdb's copy has only in-frame clones and lacks some. The sample contains roughly 130,000 clones, about 80% of which appear only once. Sequenced: PBMCs. Receptor source: a male donor in good health and CMV-seronegative.

This chain links TRBV18 with TRBJ2-7; TRBD1 might be the D (6 bases). The CDR3 consists of 14 residues. V was clipped by 3 bases and J by 1 base, with 10 bases between them. The germline CDR1 and CDR2 sequences are KGHSH and LQKENI. CDR3 loop: CASSPDRASYEQYF. As DNA, the CDR3 is TGTGCCAGCTCACCGGACAGAGCTTCCTACGAGCAGTACTTC.

V is TRBV25-1 and J is TRBJ2-7; no clear D. Deletions cut 4 bases from V and 5 bases from J, with 15 bases between. The CDR3 has 14 amino acids. In germline, CDR1 is MGHDK, CDR2 SYGVNS. The CDR3 spells CASSVVRRVNEQYF. DNA of the CDR3: TGTGCCAGCAGTGTAGTCCGACGGGTTAACGAGCAGTACTTC.

This chain links TRBV5-6 with TRBJ2-4; TRBD2 matches at 14 bases. Germline V gives CDR1 SGHDT, CDR2 YYEEEE. V was pared by 0 bases and J by 8 bases, with 1 base of the junction left unmatched. The CDR3 sequence is 15 residues long. This chain's CDR3 is CASSLGLAGGDIQYF. The CDR3 bases are TGTGCCAGCAGCTTGGGACTAGCGGGAGGGGACATTCAGTACTTC.

Notes on this clone: Its ends do not fully match the called genes, so a read error is possible. The chain combines TRBV9 with TRBJ2-4; 14 bases line up with TRBD2. The CDR3 spans 18 residues. Looked up from germline, CDR1 is SGDLS and CDR2 is YYNGEE. CDR3 in amino acids: CASSAGLAGGSAKNSQYF. CDR3 sequence (DNA): TGTGCCAGCAGCGCCGGACTAGCGGGAGGATCCGCCAAAAACAGTCAGTACTTC. The full variable domain, in which reference TRBV9 and TRBJ2-4 provide the parts outside the CDR3, is DSGVTQTPKHLITATGQRVTLRCSPRSGDLSVYWYQQSLDQGLQFLIQYYNGEERAKGNILERFSAQQFPDLHSELNLSSLELGDSALYFCASSAGLAGGSAKNSQYFGAGTRLSVL.

This clone was seen a few times. The chain recombines TRBV4-2 with TRBJ1-1; 12 nucleotides align to TRBD1. Germline CDR1 is LGHNA and CDR2 is YNFKEQ. The CDR3 runs 19 residues. V lost 4 bases to trimming and J lost 1 base; unmatched junction nucleotides: 13. The CDR3 loop reads CASSRNPGTGGRGNTEAFF. The DNA for the CDR3 is TGTGCCAGCAGCCGAAACCCCGGGACAGGGGGCAGGGGGAACACTGAAGCTTTCTTT.

The chain recombines TRBV27 with TRBJ2-7, with TRBD2 matching 7 bases. Looked up from germline, CDR1 is MNHEY and CDR2 is SMNVEV (reference sequence). The CDR3 contains 13 residues. V shed 4 bases and J 2 bases; nucleotides not matched to a gene: 2. The CDR3 bases are TGTGCCAGCAGTTGGGGGGGAGCCTACGAGCAGTACTTC. Protein product: CASSWGGAYEQYF.

The chain carries TRBV27 and TRBJ1-5, with 7 positions matching TRBD1. The CDR3 loop spans 16 amino acids. The V and J ends lost 4 bases and 3 bases, in that order; junction bases with no gene match: 9. Looked up from germline, CDR1 is MNHEY and CDR2 is SMNVEV (reference sequence). The CDR3 loop reads CASSSRMGQHNQPQHF. The DNA for the CDR3 is TGTGCCAGCAGTTCACGTATGGGACAGCACAATCAGCCCCAGCATTTT.

This clone was picked up one time. This chain links TRBV5-6 with TRBJ1-6, with D tentatively TRBD1 (5 bases). The CDR3 is 15 residues long. The germline V gene encodes CDR1 SGHDT and CDR2 YYEEEE. V lost 0 bases to trimming and J lost 10 bases, with 14 bases between them. In DNA, the CDR3 is TGTGCCAGCAGCTTGGGGTTAGGGGCCGGATCACCCCTCCACTTT. Amino acids: CASSLGLGAGSPLHF.

The chain links TRBV4-3 to TRBJ2-1; D gene unclear. V was pared by 0 bases and J by 1 base, with 7 bases between. The CDR3 is 15 residues long. Germline loops: CDR1 LGHNA, CDR2 YSLEER. The DNA of the CDR3 is TGCGCCAGCAGCCAAGACGGAGTTTCCTACAATGAGCAGTTCTTC. Translating gives CASSQDGVSYNEQFF.

The J gene is TRBJ2-1, the V gene TRBV4-2, with D unclear. CDR1 is LGHNA, CDR2 YNFKEQ, per germline. This CDR3 spans 14 amino acids. The V and J ends lost 0 bases and 9 bases respectively, with 12 bases between them. CDR3 bases: TGTGCCAGCAGCCAAGATGAGGTGGTTGGTGAGCAGTTCTTC. Encoded protein: CASSQDEVVGEQFF.

V is TRBV5-5 and J is TRBJ2-7; TRBD2 is a possible D gene (5 bases). CDR3 length equals 14 residues. V lost 5 bases and J 1 base, leaving 13 bases between the germline ends. The germline V gene has CDR1 SGHKS and CDR2 YYEKEE (reference sequence). The CDR3, as DNA: TGTGCCAGCAGGGAGGCCCTGGCTTCCTACGAGCAGTACTTC. Translated, it gives CASREALASYEQYF.